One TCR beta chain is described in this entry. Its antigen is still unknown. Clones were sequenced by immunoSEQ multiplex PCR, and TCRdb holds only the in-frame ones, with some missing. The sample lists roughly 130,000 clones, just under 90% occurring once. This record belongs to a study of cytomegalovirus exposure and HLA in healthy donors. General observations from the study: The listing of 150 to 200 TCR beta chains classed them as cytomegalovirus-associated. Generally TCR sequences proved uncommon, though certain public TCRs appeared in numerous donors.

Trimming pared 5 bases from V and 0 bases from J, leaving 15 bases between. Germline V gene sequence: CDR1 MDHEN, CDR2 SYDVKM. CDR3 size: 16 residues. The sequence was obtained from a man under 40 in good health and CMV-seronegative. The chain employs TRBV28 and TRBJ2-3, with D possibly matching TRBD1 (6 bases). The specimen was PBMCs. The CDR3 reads CASSTYRDLSTDTQYF. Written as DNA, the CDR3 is TGTGCCAGCAGTACGTACAGGGATTTAAGCACAGATACGCAGTATTTT.